The 15 T cell receptor beta chains below come from one sample, sequenced in a study of blood T cell repertoires in COVID-19 (TCRdb year 2020). Library generation was performed with the immunoSEQ multiplex PCR assay. Drawn from immuneACCESS, this table holds only the in-frame rearrangements with V and J called that TCRdb kept. Clones are partly lost; checked studies trace under half to an unresolved V gene and leave the rest unexplained. The table for this sample lists about 70,000 clones; 65% to 80% of them were counted only once. The biggest ten clones account for around 28% of the sample. The material sequenced was peripheral blood. All receptors come from a woman of 80 years or more with active or convalescent COVID-19.

The chain is built from TRBV5-6 and TRBJ1-2; 7 nucleotides align to TRBD1. The CDR3 totals 15 residues. J was trimmed by 3 bases and V by 4 bases; bases with no gene match: 9. CDR1 is SGHDT, CDR2 YYEEEE, per germline. For the CDR3, the DNA is TGTGCCAGCAGCCCTCCCCAGGGGGGCGACTATGGCTACACCTTC. Amino acids: CASSPPQGGDYGYTF.

The chain uses TRBV7-9 and TRBJ1-3, with D hard to call. Germline assignment: CDR1 SEHNR and CDR2 FQNEAQ (reference sequence). The V end was cut by 1 base, the J end by 0 bases, with 7 bases between. The CDR3 length is 15 residues. DNA of the CDR3: TGTGCCAGCAGCTTAGGTCAGGCCTCTGGAAACACCATATATTTT. It codes for CASSLGQASGNTIYF. Full variable domain (remainder filled in from reference TRBV7-9 and TRBJ1-3): DTGVSQNPRHKITKRGQNVTFRCDPISEHNRLYWYRQTLGQGPEFLTYFQNEAQLEKSRLLSDRFSAERPKGSFSTLEIQRTEQGDSAMYLCASSLGQASGNTIYFGEGSWLTVV.

The chain links TRBV5-1 to TRBJ2-3; no clear D. This CDR3 comprises 13 residues. V lost 2 bases and J lost 2, with 6 bases in between. Germline lookup yields CDR1 SGHRS and CDR2 YFSETQ. CDR3 amino acids: CASSFGSTDTQYF. The CDR3 bases are TGCGCCAGCAGCTTTGGCTCCACAGATACGCAGTATTTT.

This chain joins TRBV5-4 and TRBJ1-2, with TRBD1 matching over 9 bases. After removal of 3 bases from V and 4 bases from J, the junction contained 7 bases not matched to a gene. The CDR3 loop spans 15 amino acids. Germline CDR1 SGHNT, CDR2 YYREEE (reference sequence). CDR3 coding DNA: TGTGCCAGCAGCTCCGGGACAGGGCGTGCCTATGGCTACACCTTC. Its translation: CASSSGTGRAYGYTF.

This clone showed up just once. The rearrangement joins TRBV6-5 to TRBJ1-1, with D tentatively TRBD1 (6 bases). The CDR3 extends over 13 amino acids. Germline V lookup: CDR1 MNHEY, CDR2 SVGAGI. Trimming took 5 bases from V and 5 from J, leaving 12 bases between them. The CDR3 spells CASSPYRDTEAFF. CDR3 DNA: TGTGCCAGCAGTCCCTACAGGGATACTGAAGCTTTCTTT.

The chain employs TRBV19 and TRBJ2-3; perhaps TRBD2 as D (7 bases). V lost 5 bases to trimming and J lost 4 bases, with 13 bases between them. Germline V gene sequence: CDR1 LNHDA, CDR2 SQIVND (reference sequence). The CDR3 length is 14 residues. The CDR3 DNA follows: TGTGCCAGTAGTCTGGGGGGGGGCCCAGATACGCAGTATTTT. Its protein is CASSLGGGPDTQYF. Full variable domain (missing parts from reference TRBV19 and TRBJ2-3): DGGITQSPKYLFRKEGQNVTLSCEQNLNHDAMYWYRQDPGQGLRLIYYSQIVNDFQKGDIAEGYSVSREKKESFPLTVTSAQKNPTAFYLCASSLGGGPDTQYFGPGTRLTVL.

The rearrangement uses TRBV10-3 and TRBJ1-1, with a weak D call TRBD1 (5 bases). The CDR3 spans 13 residues. Germline V gives CDR1 ENHRY, CDR2 SYGVKD. Trimming cost V 6 bases and J 1 base, with 9 bases left between them. CDR3 residues: CAIRKQGNTEAFF. The CDR3 nucleotides are TGTGCCATCAGGAAGCAGGGGAACACTGAAGCTTTCTTT.

V usage is TRBV7-6 and J usage is TRBJ2-1; 13 bases are shared with TRBD2. J was trimmed by 10 bases and V by 4 bases; bases with no gene match: 4. Germline V gene data show CDR1 as SGHVS and CDR2 as FNYEAQ. The CDR3 extends over 14 amino acids. The CDR3 protein is CASSSGLAGDEQFF. The CDR3, as DNA: TGTGCCAGCAGCTCAGGACTAGCGGGGGACGAGCAGTTCTTC.

The chain employs TRBV7-2 and TRBJ2-2; 9 bases are shared with TRBD1. Looked up from germline, CDR1 is SGHTA and CDR2 is FQGNSA. V shed 5 bases and J 3 bases; nucleotides not matched to a gene: 10. The CDR3 spans 17 residues. In DNA form, the CDR3 reads TGTGCCAGCAGCAGCCCGGGACAGGGTAGCGACACCGGGGAGCTGTTTTTT. Protein product: CASSSPGQGSDTGELFF.

This chain connects TRBV5-1 to TRBJ1-2; TRBD1 aligns across 7 bases. CDR3 length equals 15 residues. CDR1 and CDR2 (germline): SGHRS, YFSETQ. V was pared by 0 bases and J by 2 bases, with 4 bases of the junction left unmatched. This CDR3 reads CASSLEQGHNYGYTF. The CDR3 DNA reads TGCGCCAGCAGCTTGGAACAGGGGCACAACTATGGCTACACCTTC.

The chain recombines TRBV24-1 with TRBJ2-5; unclear D gene. Germline V gene data show CDR1 as KGHDR and CDR2 as SFDVKD. V was cut by 4 bases and J by 3 bases, with 14 bases left in between. The CDR3 loop spans 15 amino acids. The CDR3 is CATSDPGEVEETQYF. The DNA of the CDR3 is TGTGCCACCAGTGACCCCGGTGAGGTTGAAGAGACCCAGTACTTC.

V and J are TRBV9 and TRBJ2-5; TRBD1 matches 8 bases. Germline-derived CDR1 and CDR2 are SGDLS and YYNGEE. The junction had 5 bases not matched to a gene; V was cut back by 2 bases and J by 5 bases. CDR3 length: 14 amino acids. DNA of the CDR3: TGTGCCAGCAGCGTCGGGACAGGCTGGGAGACCCAGTACTTC. Residues: CASSVGTGWETQYF.

This chain joins TRBV6-1 and TRBJ1-2, with D possibly being TRBD1 (5 bases). Germline CDR1 reads MNHNS; CDR2 reads SASEGT. The CDR3 loop spans 16 amino acids. Trimming shortened V by 5 bases and J by 4 bases, and 20 bases separated the two germline ends. The CDR3 sequence is CASSQVRLDSAYGYTF. The CDR3 DNA reads as TGTGCCAGCAGTCAAGTCCGCTTAGACAGTGCCTATGGCTACACCTTC.

The genes are TRBV2 and TRBJ1-5; possibly TRBD1 for D (5 bases). Per germline, CDR1 SNHLY and CDR2 FYNNEI. V lost 6 bases, J lost 3 bases, and 12 bases lay in between. The length of the CDR3 is 14 residues. CDR3 nucleotides: TGTGCCAGCAGAGGTGACAGTTTCAATCAGCCCCAGCATTTT. Residues: CASRGDSFNQPQHF.

The CDR3: CAIARGANQPQHF. CDR3 coding DNA: TGTGCCATCGCCAGGGGTGCCAATCAGCCCCAGCATTTT. This chain connects TRBV6-5 to TRBJ1-5; the D gene is possibly TRBD1 (6 bases). This CDR3 is 13 amino acids long. The ends were cut back, 10 bases at V and 3 bases at J, with 13 bases in the middle. Germline CDR1 reads MNHEY; CDR2 reads SVGAGI.